A single sample is the source of the 27 T cell receptor beta chains below, sequenced in a study of cytomegalovirus exposure and HLA in healthy donors. The repertoire was sequenced with immunoSEQ multiplex PCR; TCRdb's copy has only in-frame clones and lacks some. The table shows under 140,000 clones, with roughly 90% occurring only once. Sequencing input: PBMCs. These receptors all stem from a woman under 40 in good health and CMV-seropositive.

The genes are TRBV11-2 and TRBJ1-4; 8 nucleotides line up with TRBD1. The junction had 3 bases not matched to a gene; V was cut back by 5 bases and J by 10 bases. Germline CDR1 reads SGHAT; CDR2 reads FQNNGV. There are 12 residues in the CDR3. DNA for the CDR3: TGTGCCAGCAGCCCGGACAGGGTAAAACTGTTTTTT. It specifies CASSPDRVKLFF. The entire variable domain, with the rest obtained from reference TRBV11-2 and TRBJ1-4, is as follows: EAGVAQSPRYKIIEKRQSVAFWCNPISGHATLYWYQQILGQGPKLLIQFQNNGVVDDSQLPKDRFSAERLKGVDSTLKIQPAKLEDSAVYLCASSPDRVKLFFGSGTQLSVL.

The chain uses TRBV29-1 and TRBJ2-5; TRBD1 agrees at 7 bases. The V gene's germline CDR1 is SQVTM and CDR2 ANQGSEA. The CDR3 covers 16 residues. Trimming cost V 0 bases and J 4 bases; bases outside gene matches: 11. Here the CDR3 DNA reads TGCAGCGTTGAAGATCTTGACAGGGAGTGGGGAGAGACCCAGTACTTC. Translating gives CSVEDLDREWGETQYF.

The gene calls are TRBV5-5 and TRBJ2-1; maybe TRBD1 (5 bases). The CDR3 is made up of 15 amino acids. The germline V gene encodes CDR1 SGHKS and CDR2 YYEKEE (reference sequence). Deletions cut 4 bases from V and 7 bases from J, with 18 bases between. The CDR3 region is CASSAGIFLGNEQFF. CDR3 nucleotide sequence: TGTGCCAGCAGCGCAGGGATTTTCCTCGGGAATGAGCAGTTCTTC.

The chain uses TRBV28 and TRBJ2-3, with a weak D call TRBD2 (5 bases). CDR3 length equals 16 residues. Trimming took off 3 bases at V and 1 base at J, with 14 bases between the two ends. Germline CDR1 and CDR2: MDHEN and SYDVKM. The CDR3 sequence: CASSFEEYGGTDTQYF. The CDR3 DNA reads TGTGCCAGCAGTTTCGAAGAGTACGGGGGCACAGATACGCAGTATTTT. Full variable domain (remainder filled in from reference TRBV28 and TRBJ2-3): DVKVTQSSRYLVKRTGEKVFLECVQDMDHENMFWYRQDPGLGLRLIYFSYDVKMKEKGDIPEGYSVSREKKERFSLILESASTNQTSMYLCASSFEEYGGTDTQYFGPGTRLTVL.

The gene calls are TRBV30 and TRBJ2-7, with TRBD1 as a possible D gene (6 bases). Trimming cost V 0 bases and J 3 bases, with 18 bases left between them. The CDR3 runs to 16 residues. Germline CDR1 GTSNPN, CDR2 SVGIG (reference sequence). DNA for the CDR3: TGTGCCTGGAGTGTGGGTAATTGGAACAGGGTCTACGAGCAGTACTTC. This encodes CAWSVGNWNRVYEQYF.

This chain uses TRBV7-2 with TRBJ1-2, with 7 bases fitting TRBD1. Germline V gives CDR1 SGHTA, CDR2 FQGNSA. The CDR3 runs 13 residues. Trimming removed 7 bases from V and 4 bases from J; junction bases left unmatched: 6. CDR3 coding DNA: TGTGCCAGCACCCCCGGGACAGTCTATGGCTACACCTTC. Its protein is CASTPGTVYGYTF.

On this clone itself: One end of the junction varies from germline; a read error may be responsible. This chain joins TRBV18 and TRBJ2-7; 8 bases line up with TRBD2. Germline V gives CDR1 KGHSH, CDR2 LQKENI. This CDR3 is built from 16 residues. CDR3 in amino acids: CASPPPGRRGEYEQYF. CDR3 coding DNA: TGTGCCAGCCCACCCCCGGGGAGGCGGGGGGAATACGAGCAGTACTTC.

CDR3 DNA: TGTGCCAGCAGTCAGGGGGCGCCTGGAAACACCATATATTTT. Translating it yields CASSQGAPGNTIYF. V is TRBV6-1 and J is TRBJ1-3; TRBD1 agrees at 8 bases. Per germline, CDR1 MNHNS and CDR2 SASEGT. The CDR3 extends over 14 amino acids. V was pared by 5 bases and J by 2 bases, with 2 bases of the junction left unmatched.

The chain has TRBV7-9 and TRBJ2-3; 8 bases match TRBD2. The CDR3 length is 14 residues. V lost 0 bases, J lost 5 bases, and 1 base stayed unmatched. In germline, CDR1 is SEHNR, CDR2 FQNEAQ (reference sequence). The DNA for the CDR3 is TGTGCCAGCAGCTTAGCCCTAGCGGGAGATACGCAGTATTTT. Protein: CASSLALAGDTQYF.

The genes are TRBV5-5 and TRBJ2-1; 8 positions match TRBD1. Germline V gene lookup returns CDR1 SGHKS and CDR2 YYEKEE (reference sequence). The trim removed 1 base at V and 7 bases at J, leaving 4 bases unmatched. The CDR3 runs to 14 residues. CDR3 protein: CASSLWQGANEQFF. The CDR3 DNA follows: TGTGCCAGCAGCTTGTGGCAGGGGGCGAATGAGCAGTTCTTC.

Worth noting for this clone: An end of the junction does not agree with germline; a read error may underlie this. The V and J genes are TRBV9 and TRBJ1-2; possible D gene TRBD1, 6 bases. Germline lookup yields CDR1 SGDLS and CDR2 YYNGEE. This CDR3 contains 13 residues. For the CDR3, the DNA is TGTGTCAGCAGCGCCAGGGGACACTATGGCTACACCTTC. This encodes CVSSARGHYGYTF.

The chain recombines TRBV2 with TRBJ1-1; D is ambiguous. Between the trimmed V and J ends, which lost 7 bases and 0 bases, there was a span of 9 bases. The CDR3 extends over 13 amino acids. In germline, CDR1 is SNHLY, CDR2 FYNNEI. This CDR3 is CASIGGLNTEAFF. CDR3 sequence (DNA): TGTGCCAGCATAGGAGGGCTGAACACTGAAGCTTTCTTT.

This clone was seen only a few times. The V and J genes are TRBV5-1 and TRBJ1-1, with a possible D match to TRBD1 (6 bases). The CDR3 extends over 12 amino acids. V gave up 1 base and J gave up 8 bases, with 9 bases separating them. Germline V CDR1 and CDR2: SGHRS, YFSETQ. CDR3 bases: TGCGCCAGCAGCTTGAGTGGGGGCGAAGCTTTCTTT. Its protein product is CASSLSGGEAFF.

The DNA for the CDR3 is TGTGCCAGCAGCCGGACCGGGACTAGCGGGATTTCCGGGGAGCTGTTTTTT. The encoded protein is CASSRTGTSGISGELFF. The V and J genes are TRBV7-2 and TRBJ2-2, with 13 positions matching TRBD2. V trimming: 5 bases; J trimming: 6 bases; junction bases outside the gene matches: 9. Germline CDR1 is SGHTA and CDR2 is FQGNSA. The CDR3 spans 17 residues.

The chain couples TRBV25-1 to TRBJ1-1; TRBD1 is a possible D gene (6 bases). The V end lost 6 bases, the J end lost 2 bases, and 16 bases lay between the germline ends. The CDR3 is 15 amino acids. Germline V gene lookup returns CDR1 MGHDK and CDR2 SYGVNS. This CDR3 reads CASRKNIQGNTEAFF. In nucleotides, the CDR3 is TGTGCCAGCAGGAAGAATATACAGGGAAACACTGAAGCTTTCTTT.

The rearrangement links TRBV28 to TRBJ1-3, with TRBD1 identical over 7 bases. V was clipped by 4 bases and J by 2 bases; unmatched bases: 5. This CDR3 has 15 amino acids. The germline V gene has CDR1 MDHEN and CDR2 SYDVKM. CDR3 protein: CASSSWDSTGNTIYF. CDR3 sequence (DNA): TGTGCCAGCAGTTCTTGGGACAGCACTGGAAACACCATATATTTT. Full variable domain (rest looked up from reference TRBV28 and TRBJ1-3): DVKVTQSSRYLVKRTGEKVFLECVQDMDHENMFWYRQDPGLGLRLIYFSYDVKMKEKGDIPEGYSVSREKKERFSLILESASTNQTSMYLCASSSWDSTGNTIYFGEGSWLTVV.

The chain is built from TRBV25-1 and TRBJ1-4, with unresolved D. The CDR3 has 15 residues. Germline loops: CDR1 MGHDK, CDR2 SYGVNS. With 6 bases removed from V and 5 bases from J, the gap between germline ends came to 16 bases. The CDR3 loop reads CASSGVSGLNEKLFF. The CDR3 region has the DNA TGTGCCAGCAGCGGGGTTTCCGGATTGAATGAAAAACTGTTTTTT.

The chain joins TRBV4-1 to TRBJ1-5; D is undetermined. The length of the CDR3 is 15 residues. V lost 1 base and J 0 bases, leaving 7 bases between the germline ends. Germline V gene sequence: CDR1 MGHRA, CDR2 YSYEKL. CDR3 nucleotide sequence: TGCGCCAGCAGCCAAGTGACTTATAGCAATCAGCCCCAGCATTTT. Translating gives CASSQVTYSNQPQHF.

The chain links TRBV18 to TRBJ2-6; D gene ambiguous. Germline CDR1 and CDR2: KGHSH and LQKENI. The CDR3 has 15 residues. V lost 3 bases, J lost 3 bases, and 9 bases lay in between. CDR3 region: CASSPVVSGANVLTF. CDR3 DNA sequence: TGTGCCAGCTCACCCGTCGTCAGTGGGGCCAACGTCCTGACTTTC.

The rearrangement links TRBV30 to TRBJ2-2; a possible D gene is TRBD1 (6 bases). Trimming took off 3 bases at V and 6 bases at J, with 11 bases between the two ends. This CDR3 contains 13 residues. Germline CDR1 GTSNPN, CDR2 SVGIG (reference sequence). CDR3: CAWRKTGPGELFF. Written as DNA, the CDR3 is TGTGCCTGGAGGAAAACAGGGCCCGGGGAGCTGTTTTTT.

This sequence joins TRBV27 and TRBJ1-2; possibly TRBD1 for D (6 bases). The CDR3 extends over 14 amino acids. Germline CDR1 MNHEY, CDR2 SMNVEV (reference sequence). V gave up 6 bases and J gave up 7 bases, with 18 bases separating them. This CDR3 reads CASRPREGVIGYTF. DNA of the CDR3: TGTGCCAGCAGACCAAGGGAGGGGGTGATTGGCTACACCTTC.

This clone occurred a few times. The chain is built from TRBV4-2 and TRBJ1-1; tentatively, D is TRBD1 (6 bases). The V end was cut by 0 bases, the J end by 1 base, with 6 bases between. Germline CDR1 reads LGHNA; CDR2 reads YNFKEQ. CDR3 length: 14 amino acids. CDR3 in amino acids: CASSQDRGNTEAFF. The CDR3 region has the DNA TGTGCCAGCAGCCAAGACAGGGGGAACACTGAAGCTTTCTTT.

This chain links TRBV4-2 with TRBJ2-5; 9 bases match TRBD2. Trimming removed 0 bases from V and 2 bases from J; junction bases left unmatched: 7. The CDR3 has 17 amino acids. From germline, CDR1 is LGHNA and CDR2 YNFKEQ. The CDR3 reads CASSQDASGRLQETQYF. CDR3 bases: TGTGCCAGCAGCCAAGATGCAAGCGGGAGGTTGCAAGAGACCCAGTACTTC.

The V gene is TRBV18, the J gene TRBJ1-2; TRBD1 might be the D (5 bases). The V gene lost 6 bases and the J gene lost 2 bases, with 16 bases spanning the gap. The CDR3 has 15 amino acids. Per the germline V gene, CDR1 is KGHSH and CDR2 is LQKENI. CDR3 bases: TGTGCCAGCTCCCTCTCTGCGGGACTCAACTATGGCTACACCTTC. Translating gives CASSLSAGLNYGYTF.

This chain's CDR3 is CASSRTDTNYGYTF. The CDR3, as DNA: TGTGCCAGCAGTCGGACGGACACTAACTATGGCTACACCTTC. The V and J genes are TRBV2 and TRBJ1-2; TRBD1 is a possible D gene (5 bases). The length of the CDR3 is 14 residues. Trimming shortened V by 5 bases and J by 0 bases, and 10 bases separated the two germline ends. The germline V gene has CDR1 SNHLY and CDR2 FYNNEI.

The J gene is TRBJ2-3, the V gene TRBV13, with D possibly being TRBD2 (6 bases). Germline CDR1 is PRHDT and CDR2 is FYEKMQ (reference sequence). CDR3 length equals 16 residues. V was cut by 2 bases and J by 3 bases, with 15 bases left in between. Here the CDR3 reads CASSLRAGTVTDTQYF. The DNA for the CDR3 is TGTGCCAGCAGCTTAAGGGCGGGAACGGTAACAGATACGCAGTATTTT.

V gene TRBV1 combines with J gene TRBJ2-3; the tabulated D call, TRBD2, remains unverified against the DNA. TRBV1 is described as a pseudogene. CDR3 length: 15 amino acids. The CDR3 DNA reads as TGCACCAGCAGCCAAGATTTAGCGGGAGGGGATACGCAGTATTTT. It translates to CTSSQDLAGGDTQYF.